These T cell receptor beta chains were read from a single sample in a study of cytomegalovirus exposure and HLA in healthy donors. Generated by immunoSEQ multiplex PCR, the TCRdb table keeps only in-frame clones and is missing some. The repertoire has around 110,000 clones, around a tenth of them found once; the top ten carry 2.5% to 3.5%. Sequenced sample: PBMCs. Receptors originate from a man aged 30 to 39 in good health and CMV-seronegative. CDR3s include the opening cysteine and the closing phenylalanine or tryptophan. The D gene is left open where the match is weak. Clone size is stated in some rows and not others, as once, few, many or a class when expanded.

V: TRBV28; size: -; J: TRBJ2-7; D: TRBD1; DNA: TGTGCCAGCAGTACATACCGAGGGGGACAGGAAAGGGGTGACTACTACGAGCAGTACTTC; CDR3: CASSTYRGGQERGDYYEQYF
V: TRBV7-6; size: -; J: TRBJ1-3; D: TRBD1; DNA: TGTGCCAGCAGCTTAGCGCAGGGGGTTGGAAACACCATATATTTT; CDR3: CASSLAQGVGNTIYF
V: TRBV30; size: few; J: TRBJ2-7; D: -; DNA: TGTGCCTGGAGTGCCCAGTCCAGTGGAGGCGAGCAGTACTTC; CDR3: CAWSAQSSGGEQYF
V: TRBV9; size: -; J: TRBJ2-3; D: TRBD2; DNA: TGTGCCAGCAGCGTTCGGGGACTAGCGGACACAGATACGCAGTATTTT; CDR3: CASSVRGLADTDTQYF
V: TRBV6-5; size: -; J: TRBJ1-2; D: TRBD1; DNA: TGTGCCAGCGGCCAAGGGGGCGAGGACTATGGCTACACCTTC; CDR3: CASGQGGEDYGYTF
V: TRBV20-1; size: few; J: TRBJ2-5; D: -; DNA: TGCAGTGCTTACAGTCAAGAGACCCAGTACTTC; CDR3: CSAYSQETQYF
V: TRBV28; size: -; J: TRBJ2-5; D: -; DNA: TGTGCCAGCAGTTTTCTGCAGGAAGAGACCCAGTACTTC; CDR3: CASSFLQEETQYF
V: TRBV12-5; size: few; J: TRBJ2-7; D: TRBD1; DNA: TGTGCTAGTGGTTTTGGACAGGGGGGGGACGAGCAGTACTTC; CDR3: CASGFGQGGDEQYF
V: TRBV29-1; size: -; J: TRBJ2-3; D: TRBD1; DNA: TGCAGCGTTGCCGGGCAGGGGGCCTCAGATACGCAGTATTTT; CDR3: CSVAGQGASDTQYF
V: TRBV2; size: -; J: TRBJ2-7; D: -; DNA: TGTGCCAGCAGGTCATGGACACAGACCTACGAGCAGTACTTC; CDR3: CASRSWTQTYEQYF
V: TRBV30; size: -; J: TRBJ1-5; D: -; DNA: TGTGCCTGGAACGCGGCAGGGGATCAGCCCCAGAATTTT; CDR3: CAWNAAGDQPQNF
V: TRBV6-1; size: few; J: TRBJ2-1; D: TRBD1; DNA: TGTGCCAGCAGTGAAGCGGTGGACAGGACGATCAATGAGCAGTTCTTC; CDR3: CASSEAVDRTINEQFF
V: TRBV20-1; size: few; J: TRBJ2-1; D: -; DNA: TGCAGTGCTAACCGGAATGAGCAGTTCTTC; CDR3: CSANRNEQFF
V: TRBV4-3; size: -; J: TRBJ1-2; D: TRBD1; DNA: TGCGCCAGCAGCCCTAATCAGGGGGCGTCTGGTTACACCTTC; CDR3: CASSPNQGASGYTF
V: TRBV2; size: -; J: TRBJ2-3; D: -; DNA: TGTGCCAGCAGTGAAGACAGGGCCCCAGATACGCAGTATTTT; CDR3: CASSEDRAPDTQYF
V: TRBV27; size: few; J: TRBJ2-5; D: TRBD1; DNA: TGTGCCAGCAAGCCGGGACAGGGGACTTACGAGACCCAGTACTTC; CDR3: CASKPGQGTYETQYF
V: TRBV6-1; size: -; J: TRBJ2-5; D: -; DNA: TGTGCCAGCAAGGACGGACCTCTAGCCCCCCAGTACTTC; CDR3: CASKDGPLAPQYF
V: TRBV6-1; size: few; J: TRBJ2-5; D: TRBD2; DNA: TGTGCCAGCAGAGGGACTAGCGGGGGATCAGAGACCCAGTACTTC; CDR3: CASRGTSGGSETQYF
V: TRBV5-1; size: -; J: TRBJ1-4; D: -; DNA: TGCGCCAGCACCCGAGGGGGTGGCGATGAAAAACTGTTTTTT; CDR3: CASTRGGGDEKLFF
V: TRBV13; size: few; J: TRBJ2-7; D: TRBD2; DNA: TGTGCCAGCAGCTTAGCTAGTCTAGCGGGTTTGGGAGAGCAGTACTTC; CDR3: CASSLASLAGLGEQYF
V: TRBV5-6; size: few; J: TRBJ2-1; D: -; DNA: TGTGCCAGCAGCTATCGTAATGAGCAGTTCTTC; CDR3: CASSYRNEQFF
V: TRBV18; size: -; J: TRBJ2-7; D: -; DNA: TGTGCCAGCTCACCACTCGGGATCTACGAGCAGTACTTC; CDR3: CASSPLGIYEQYF
V: TRBV4-1; size: few; J: TRBJ1-1; D: -; DNA: TGCGCCAGCAGCCAGGGATACACACAGGGAAACACTGAAGCTTTCTTT; CDR3: CASSQGYTQGNTEAFF
V: TRBV7-3; size: -; J: TRBJ2-2; D: -; DNA: TGTGCCAGCAGTCGACAGGCCGGGGAGCTGTTTTTT; CDR3: CASSRQAGELFF
V: TRBV27; size: few; J: TRBJ1-4; D: -; DNA: TGTGCCAGCAGCCCGGGACACCTCAATGAAAAACTGTTTTTT; CDR3: CASSPGHLNEKLFF
V: TRBV11-3; size: few; J: TRBJ2-5; D: -; DNA: TGTGCCAGCAGCAACTGGCTCACAGAGAATACCCAAGAGACCCAGTACTTC; CDR3: CASSNWLTENTQETQYF
V: TRBV19; size: -; J: TRBJ1-2; D: -; DNA: TGTGCCAGTAGTATAGAGACAGGCCATGGCTACACCTTC; CDR3: CASSIETGHGYTF
V: TRBV7-2; size: few; J: TRBJ1-5; D: TRBD1; DNA: TGTGCCAGCAGCTTATTTGGACAGGGGTTGCCCCAGCATTTT; CDR3: CASSLFGQGLPQHF
V: TRBV19; size: few; J: TRBJ1-6; D: -; DNA: TGCGCAACACAAACCCCCGGGGGTACTTCACCCCTCCACTTT; CDR3: CATQTPGGTSPLHF
V: TRBV5-6; size: -; J: TRBJ2-3; D: TRBD2; DNA: TGTGCCAGCAGCTTGGTCGGTAGCGCGGGGGGGCCTAGCACAGATACGCAGTATTTT; CDR3: CASSLVGSAGGPSTDTQYF
V: TRBV5-1; size: -; J: TRBJ2-3; D: TRBD2; DNA: TGCGCCAGCAGCTTGGGGTTACTAGCGATCGGTGGCACAGATACGCAGTATTTT; CDR3: CASSLGLLAIGGTDTQYF
V: TRBV27; size: -; J: TRBJ2-7; D: TRBD2; DNA: TGTGCCAGCAGTCCTCGGACTTACATACTAGCGGGGGACCCCTACGAGCAGTACTTC; CDR3: CASSPRTYILAGDPYEQYF
V: TRBV29-1; size: -; J: TRBJ2-1; D: TRBD1; DNA: TGCAGCGTGTACAGGGGCGGTGAGCAGTTCTTC; CDR3: CSVYRGGEQFF
V: TRBV5-6; size: few; J: TRBJ1-2; D: TRBD1; DNA: TGTGCCAGCAGCCCTCCGGGGGGACAGGTCTATGGCTACACCTTC; CDR3: CASSPPGGQVYGYTF
V: TRBV6-6; size: -; J: TRBJ2-7; D: -; DNA: TGTGCCAGCGGTAGTAAAGGCGGCTACGAGCAGTACTTC; CDR3: CASGSKGGYEQYF
V: TRBV7-2; size: -; J: TRBJ2-7; D: -; DNA: TGTGCCAGCAGCTTAGTAGGGACTCCGTCGGCCTACGAGCAGTACTTC; CDR3: CASSLVGTPSAYEQYF
V: TRBV5-6; size: -; J: TRBJ1-6; D: -; DNA: TGTGCCAGCAGCCTCCCGACAGCGAGCTCACCCCTCCACTTT; CDR3: CASSLPTASSPLHF
V: TRBV4-1; size: few; J: TRBJ2-3; D: TRBD2; DNA: TGCGCCAGCAGCCAAGATAGAGCGGGAGGCTCAGATACGCAGTATTTT; CDR3: CASSQDRAGGSDTQYF
V: TRBV2; size: -; J: TRBJ2-5; D: -; DNA: TGTGCCAGCAGTGGTGGGACTCGGGAGACCCAGTACTTC; CDR3: CASSGGTRETQYF
V: TRBV4-3; size: -; J: TRBJ1-6; D: -; DNA: TGCGCCAGCAGCCAGGACCCGGGGACCTATAATTCACCCCTCCACTTT; CDR3: CASSQDPGTYNSPLHF
V: TRBV19; size: -; J: TRBJ1-5; D: -; DNA: TGTGCCAGTTGGGGCCAAGAGTGGGGTCAGCCCCAGCATTTT; CDR3: CASWGQEWGQPQHF
V: TRBV7-2; size: -; J: TRBJ2-1; D: -; DNA: TGTGCCAGCAGCTTAGGCAGGGAAGGGCAGTTCTTC; CDR3: CASSLGREGQFF
V: TRBV28; size: few; J: TRBJ2-3; D: TRBD2; DNA: TGTGCCAGCAGTTACCCCGAGCTAGCGGATACTAGCACAGATACGCAGTATTTT; CDR3: CASSYPELADTSTDTQYF
V: TRBV5-1; size: -; J: TRBJ1-1; D: -; DNA: TGCGCCAGCAGCTTGTCTCTTGCATACCAAACTTTCAACACTGAAGCTTTCTTT; CDR3: CASSLSLAYQTFNTEAFF
V: TRBV10-3; size: -; J: TRBJ2-7; D: -; DNA: TGTGCCATCAGTGAGTCGCCGGACCGACTAAGCGAGCAGTACTTC; CDR3: CAISESPDRLSEQYF
V: TRBV30; size: few; J: TRBJ2-5; D: -; DNA: TGTGCCTGGAGTTCCAGAACCCTACGGGAGCAGTACTTC; CDR3: CAWSSRTLREQYF
V: TRBV6-5; size: few; J: TRBJ2-7; D: -; DNA: TGTGCCAGCAGTACCCCAGGGTCTCGCTCCTACGAGCAGTACTTC; CDR3: CASSTPGSRSYEQYF
V: TRBV9; size: few; J: TRBJ2-1; D: -; DNA: TGTGCCAGCAGCGTAGCCTCGAACGGGGGTGAGCAGTTCTTC; CDR3: CASSVASNGGEQFF
V: TRBV6-5; size: few; J: TRBJ1-5; D: -; DNA: TGTGCCAGCAGTTCGACAGGATATAGCAATCAGCCCCAGCATTTT; CDR3: CASSSTGYSNQPQHF
V: TRBV7-9; size: few; J: TRBJ1-1; D: -; DNA: TGTGCCAGCAGCTTCCAAGGACGGGGGGAAGCTTTCTTT; CDR3: CASSFQGRGEAFF
V: TRBV11-2; size: few; J: TRBJ2-7; D: -; DNA: TGTGCCAGCAGCTTAAAGGGGGGGACTTACGAGCAGTACTTC; CDR3: CASSLKGGTYEQYF
V: TRBV19; size: few; J: TRBJ1-1; D: TRBD1; DNA: TGTGCCAGTAGTATAGCTGGGACAGGTCTCAGTGAAGCTTTCTTT; CDR3: CASSIAGTGLSEAFF
V: TRBV5-4; size: few; J: TRBJ2-1; D: -; DNA: TGTGCCAGCAGCTTGGGGAGGGACAGAGACTACAATGAGCAGTTCTTC; CDR3: CASSLGRDRDYNEQFF